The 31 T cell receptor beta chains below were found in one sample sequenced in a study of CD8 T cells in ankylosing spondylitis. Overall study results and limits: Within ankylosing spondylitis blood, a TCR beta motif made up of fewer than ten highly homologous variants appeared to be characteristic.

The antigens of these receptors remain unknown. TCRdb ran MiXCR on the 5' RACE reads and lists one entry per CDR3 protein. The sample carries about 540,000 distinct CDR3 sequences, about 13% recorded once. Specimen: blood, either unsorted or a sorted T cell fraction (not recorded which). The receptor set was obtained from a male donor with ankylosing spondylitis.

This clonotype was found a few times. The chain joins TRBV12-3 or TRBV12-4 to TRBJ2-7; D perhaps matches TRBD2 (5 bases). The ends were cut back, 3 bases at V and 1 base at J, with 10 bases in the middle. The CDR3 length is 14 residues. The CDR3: CASSLQRESYEQYF. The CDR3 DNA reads TGTGCCAGCAGTTTGCAGAGGGAATCCTACGAGCAGTACTTC.

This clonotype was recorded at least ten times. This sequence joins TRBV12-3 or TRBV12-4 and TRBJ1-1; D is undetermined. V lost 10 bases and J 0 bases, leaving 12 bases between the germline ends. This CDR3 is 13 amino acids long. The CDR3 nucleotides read TGTGCCATCACTCTTATCATGAACACTGAAGCTTTCTTT. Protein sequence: CAITLIMNTEAFF.

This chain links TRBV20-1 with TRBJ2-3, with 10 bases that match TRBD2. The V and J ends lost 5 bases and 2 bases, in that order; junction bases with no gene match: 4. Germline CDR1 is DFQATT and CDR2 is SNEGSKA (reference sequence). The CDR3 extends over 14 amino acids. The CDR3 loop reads CSALTSGNTDTQYF. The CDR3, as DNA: TGCAGTGCTCTAACTAGCGGGAACACAGATACGCAGTATTTT.

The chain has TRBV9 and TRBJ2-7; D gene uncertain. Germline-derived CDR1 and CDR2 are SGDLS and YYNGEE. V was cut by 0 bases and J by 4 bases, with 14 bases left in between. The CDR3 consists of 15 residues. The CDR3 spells CASSVGTAASYEQYF. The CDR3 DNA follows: TGTGCCAGCAGCGTAGGTACGGCGGCCAGTTACGAGCAGTACTTC.

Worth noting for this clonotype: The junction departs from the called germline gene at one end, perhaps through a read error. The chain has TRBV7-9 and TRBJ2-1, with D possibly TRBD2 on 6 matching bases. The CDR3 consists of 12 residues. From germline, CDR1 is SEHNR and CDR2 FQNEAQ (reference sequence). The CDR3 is CASSSFLTGDHF. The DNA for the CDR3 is TGTGCCAGCAGCTCCTTTCTTACGGGGGACCACTTC. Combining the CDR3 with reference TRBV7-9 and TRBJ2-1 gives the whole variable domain DTGVSQNPRHKITKRGQNVTFRCDPISEHNRLYWYRQTLGQGPEFLTYFQNEAQLEKSRLLSDRFSAERPKGSFSTLEIQRTEQGDSAMYLCASSSFLTGDHFGPGTRLTVL.

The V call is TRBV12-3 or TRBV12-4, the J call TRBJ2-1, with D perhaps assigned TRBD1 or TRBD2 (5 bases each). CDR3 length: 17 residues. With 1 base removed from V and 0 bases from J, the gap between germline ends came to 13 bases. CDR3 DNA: TGTGCCAGCAGTTTAGAGATCGGGGCGAACTCCTACAATGAGCAGTTCTTC. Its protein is CASSLEIGANSYNEQFF.

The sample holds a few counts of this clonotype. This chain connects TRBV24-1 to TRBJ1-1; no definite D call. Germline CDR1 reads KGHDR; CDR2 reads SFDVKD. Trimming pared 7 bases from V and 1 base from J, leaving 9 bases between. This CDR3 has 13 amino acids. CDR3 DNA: TGTGCCACCAGGTCTTGGGAGAACACTGAAGCTTTCTTT. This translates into CATRSWENTEAFF.

The CDR3 sequence: CATSRQGNTEAFF. Here the CDR3 DNA reads TGTGCCACCAGCAGACAGGGGAACACTGAAGCTTTCTTT. This rearrangement joins TRBV15 to TRBJ1-1; D might be TRBD1 (5 bases). This CDR3 contains 13 residues. The ends were cut back, 2 bases at V and 1 base at J, with 5 bases in the middle. The germline V gene encodes CDR1 LNHNV and CDR2 YYDKDF (reference sequence).

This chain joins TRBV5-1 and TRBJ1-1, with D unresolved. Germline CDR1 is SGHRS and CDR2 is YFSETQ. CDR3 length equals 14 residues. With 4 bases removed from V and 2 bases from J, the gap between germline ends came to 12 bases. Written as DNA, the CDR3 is TGCGCCAGCAGCGTTGACATCCGTAACACTGAAGCTTTCTTT. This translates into CASSVDIRNTEAFF.

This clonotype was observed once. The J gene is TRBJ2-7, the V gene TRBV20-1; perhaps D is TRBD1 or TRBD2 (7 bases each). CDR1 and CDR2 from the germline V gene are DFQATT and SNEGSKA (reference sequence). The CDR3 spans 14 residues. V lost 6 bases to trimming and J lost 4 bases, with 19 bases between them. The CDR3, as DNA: TGCAGTGCCAGGGGGGGCCTGCATGGTTACGAGCAGTACGTC. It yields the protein CSARGGLHGYEQYV.

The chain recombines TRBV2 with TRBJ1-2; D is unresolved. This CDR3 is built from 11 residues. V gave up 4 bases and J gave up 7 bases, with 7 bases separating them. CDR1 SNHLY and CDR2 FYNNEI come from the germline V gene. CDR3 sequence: CASSGGFGYTF. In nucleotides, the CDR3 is TGTGCCAGCAGTGGAGGTTTTGGCTACACCTTC.

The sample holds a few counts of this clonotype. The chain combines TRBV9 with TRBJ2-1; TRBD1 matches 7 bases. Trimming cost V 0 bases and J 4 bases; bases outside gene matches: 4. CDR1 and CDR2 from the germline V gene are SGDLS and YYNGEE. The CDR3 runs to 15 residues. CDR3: CASSVATGDYNEQFF. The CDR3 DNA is TGTGCCAGCAGCGTAGCTACAGGGGATTACAATGAGCAGTTCTTC.

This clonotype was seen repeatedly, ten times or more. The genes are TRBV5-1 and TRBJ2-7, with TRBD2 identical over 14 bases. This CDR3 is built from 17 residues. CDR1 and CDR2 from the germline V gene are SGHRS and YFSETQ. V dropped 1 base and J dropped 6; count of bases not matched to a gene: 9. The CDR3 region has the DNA TGCGCCAGCAGCTTGCGGGTGACTAGCGGGAGGGCCGGCGAGCAGTACTTC. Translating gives CASSLRVTSGRAGEQYF.

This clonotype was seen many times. CDR3: CASSFRDKAYSYF. The CDR3 DNA reads TGTGCCAGCAGCTTCCGGGACAAGGCTTACTCGTACTTC. V usage is TRBV11-2 and J usage is TRBJ2-7; D may be TRBD1 (6 bases). Germline V gene sequence: CDR1 SGHAT, CDR2 FQNNGV. Trimming took off 3 bases at V and 12 bases at J, with 18 bases between the two ends. The CDR3 runs 13 residues. The full variable domain, its missing parts supplied by reference TRBV11-2 and TRBJ2-7, is EAGVAQSPRYKIIEKRQSVAFWCNPISGHATLYWYQQILGQGPKLLIQFQNNGVVDDSQLPKDRFSAERLKGVDSTLKIQPAKLEDSAVYLCASSFRDKAYSYFGPGTRLTVT.

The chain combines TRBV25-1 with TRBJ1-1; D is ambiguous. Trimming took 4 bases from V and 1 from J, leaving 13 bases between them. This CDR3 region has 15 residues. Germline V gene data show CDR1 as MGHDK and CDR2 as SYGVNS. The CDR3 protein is CASSGYTEANTEAFF. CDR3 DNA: TGTGCCAGCAGTGGATACACGGAAGCGAACACTGAAGCTTTCTTT.

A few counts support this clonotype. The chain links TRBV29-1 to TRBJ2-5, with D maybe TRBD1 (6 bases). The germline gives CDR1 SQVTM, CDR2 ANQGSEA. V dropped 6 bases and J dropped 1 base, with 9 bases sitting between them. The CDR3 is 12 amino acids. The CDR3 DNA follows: TGCAGCGTCGGACAGCGCCAAGAGACCCAGTACTTC. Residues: CSVGQRQETQYF.

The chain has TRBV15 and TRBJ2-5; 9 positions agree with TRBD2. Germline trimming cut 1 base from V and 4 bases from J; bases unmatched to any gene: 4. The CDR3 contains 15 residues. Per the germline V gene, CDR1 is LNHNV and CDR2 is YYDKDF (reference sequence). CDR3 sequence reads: CATSRVPSGVETQYF. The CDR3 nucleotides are TGTGCCACCAGCAGAGTACCTAGCGGGGTAGAGACCCAGTACTTC.

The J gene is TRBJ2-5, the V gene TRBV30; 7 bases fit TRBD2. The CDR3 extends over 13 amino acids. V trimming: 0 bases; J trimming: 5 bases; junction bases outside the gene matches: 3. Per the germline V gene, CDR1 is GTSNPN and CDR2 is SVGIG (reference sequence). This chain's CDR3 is CAWSVMGGETQYF. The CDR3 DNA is TGTGCCTGGAGTGTGATGGGAGGGGAGACCCAGTACTTC.

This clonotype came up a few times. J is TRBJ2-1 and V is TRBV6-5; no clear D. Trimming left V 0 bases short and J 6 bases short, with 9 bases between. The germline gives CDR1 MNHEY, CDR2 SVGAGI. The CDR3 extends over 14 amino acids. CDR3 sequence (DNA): TGTGCCAGCAGTTACTCGGAGCCTCTCAATGAGCAGTTCTTC. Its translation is CASSYSEPLNEQFF.

The CDR3 DNA reads as TGTGCCAGCAGCGGGGGACAGGGCAAGGATGGCTACACCTTC. It codes for CASSGGQGKDGYTF. This chain joins TRBV11-3 and TRBJ1-2; 9 positions match TRBD1. The CDR3 consists of 14 residues. V dropped 5 bases and J dropped 6; count of bases not matched to a gene: 7. In germline, CDR1 is SGHNT, CDR2 YENEEA.

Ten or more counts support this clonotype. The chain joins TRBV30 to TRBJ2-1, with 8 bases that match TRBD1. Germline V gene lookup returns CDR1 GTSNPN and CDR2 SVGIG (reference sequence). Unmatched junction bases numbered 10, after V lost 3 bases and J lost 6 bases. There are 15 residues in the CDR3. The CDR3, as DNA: TGTGCCTGGAGCGTCGACAGGGGAATTGTCAATGAGCAGTTCTTC. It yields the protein CAWSVDRGIVNEQFF.

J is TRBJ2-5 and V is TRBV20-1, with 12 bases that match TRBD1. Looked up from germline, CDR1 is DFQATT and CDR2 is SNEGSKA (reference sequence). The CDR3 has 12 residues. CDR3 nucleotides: TGCGGGGGACAGGGGGCGGGAGAGACCCAGTACTTC. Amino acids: CGGQGAGETQYF.

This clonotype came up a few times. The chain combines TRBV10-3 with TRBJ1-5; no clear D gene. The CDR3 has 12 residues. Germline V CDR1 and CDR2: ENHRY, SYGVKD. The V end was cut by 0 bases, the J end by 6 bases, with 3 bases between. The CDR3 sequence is CAISESGQPQHF. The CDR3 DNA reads TGTGCCATCAGTGAGTCGGGTCAGCCCCAGCATTTT.

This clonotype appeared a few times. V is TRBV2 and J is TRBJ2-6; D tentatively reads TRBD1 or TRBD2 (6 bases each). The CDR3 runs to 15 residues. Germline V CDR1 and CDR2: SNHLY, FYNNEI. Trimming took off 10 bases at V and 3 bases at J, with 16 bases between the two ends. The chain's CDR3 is CATEGGLSGANVLTF. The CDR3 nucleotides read TGTGCCACCGAAGGGGGGCTAAGTGGGGCCAACGTCCTGACTTTC.

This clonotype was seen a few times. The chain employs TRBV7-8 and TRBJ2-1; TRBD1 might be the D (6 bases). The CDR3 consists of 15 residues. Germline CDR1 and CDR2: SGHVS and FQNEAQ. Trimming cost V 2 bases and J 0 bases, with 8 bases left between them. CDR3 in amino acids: CASSLRTASYNEQFF. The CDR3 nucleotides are TGTGCCAGCAGCTTAAGGACAGCCTCCTACAATGAGCAGTTCTTC.

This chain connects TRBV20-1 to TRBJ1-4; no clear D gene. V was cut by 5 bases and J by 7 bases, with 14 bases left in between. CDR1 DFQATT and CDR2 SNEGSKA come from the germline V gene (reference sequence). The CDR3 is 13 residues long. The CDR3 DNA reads TGCAGTGCTCGGGCCTCCCCAGGTGAAAAACTGTTTTTT. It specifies CSARASPGEKLFF.

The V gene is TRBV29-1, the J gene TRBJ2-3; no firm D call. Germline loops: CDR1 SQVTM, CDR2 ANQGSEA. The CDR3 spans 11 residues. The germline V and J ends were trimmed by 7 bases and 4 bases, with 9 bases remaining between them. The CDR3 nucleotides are TGCAGCGCCCGACGGGCAGATACGCAGTATTTT. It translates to CSARRADTQYF.

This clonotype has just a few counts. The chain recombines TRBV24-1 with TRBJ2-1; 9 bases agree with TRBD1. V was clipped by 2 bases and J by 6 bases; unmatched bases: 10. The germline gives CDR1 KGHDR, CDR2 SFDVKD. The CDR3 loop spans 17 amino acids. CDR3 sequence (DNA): TGTGCCACCAGTGATTGGGTCGGGACAGGGCTCGTCAATGAGCAGTTCTTC. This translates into CATSDWVGTGLVNEQFF.

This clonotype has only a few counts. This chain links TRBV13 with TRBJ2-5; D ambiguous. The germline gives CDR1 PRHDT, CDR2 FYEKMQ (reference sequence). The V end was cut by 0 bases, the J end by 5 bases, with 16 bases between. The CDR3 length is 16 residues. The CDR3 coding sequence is TGTGCCAGCAGCTTAGGCCTTACCCCTTCGCGCGAGACCCAGTACTTC. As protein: CASSLGLTPSRETQYF.

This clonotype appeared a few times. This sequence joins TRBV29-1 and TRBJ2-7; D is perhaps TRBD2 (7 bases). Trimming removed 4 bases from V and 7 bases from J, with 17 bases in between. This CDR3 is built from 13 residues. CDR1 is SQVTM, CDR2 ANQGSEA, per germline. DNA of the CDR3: TGCAGCGTTGGAGGGGGGGAGGATGGTGAGCAGTACTTC. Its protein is CSVGGGEDGEQYF.

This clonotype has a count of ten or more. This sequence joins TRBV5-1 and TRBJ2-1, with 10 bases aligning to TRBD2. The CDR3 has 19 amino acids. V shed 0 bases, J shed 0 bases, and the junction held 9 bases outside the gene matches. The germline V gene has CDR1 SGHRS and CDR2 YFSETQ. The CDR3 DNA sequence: TGCGCCAGCAGCTTGGCATTAGCGGGAGGTCTTAGCTCCTACAATGAGCAGTTCTTC. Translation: CASSLALAGGLSSYNEQFF.